This TCR beta chain derives from a study of T cells in Graves' hyperthyroidism and ophthalmopathy. The CDR3 runs to 14 residues. Per germline, CDR1 SGHNT and CDR2 YENEEA. V lost 0 bases, J lost 6 bases, and 8 bases lay in between. This clonotype was detected many times. In the ophthalmopathy cohort, Clinical Activity Score was at least 3, NOSPECS grade at least 4, and duration under 3 months. RNA transcripts were the template for amplifying TCR beta CDR3 regions. The HTBI primer set drove a first-round RT-PCR of the TCR CDR3. TCRdb passed the multiplex PCR reads through MiXCR, listing each CDR3 protein once. The sample records 500,000 to 750,000 distinct CDR3 sequences, approximately 14% being singletons.

The sample consisted of blood. The rearrangement joins TRBV11-3 to TRBJ2-2; D possibly corresponds to TRBD2 (5 bases). The receptor was derived from a woman aged 18-29 years with Graves' ophthalmopathy. The CDR3 region is CASSLDLGAGELFF. In nucleotides, the CDR3 is TGTGCCAGCAGCTTAGATCTCGGGGCCGGGGAGCTGTTTTTT.